This T cell receptor beta chain was documented in a study of shared T cell receptors in the human thymus. This clone was detected once. Libraries were prepared by immunoSEQ multiplex PCR; TCRdb keeps only in-frame clonotypes and omits some of them. The sample records 55,000 to 75,000 clones, around 96% being singletons. CDR1 and CDR2 from the germline V gene are MNHNS and SASEGT. The CDR3 is made up of 13 amino acids. The V end lost 4 bases, the J end lost 2 bases, and 9 bases lay between the germline ends. The sequenced sample consisted of thymocytes. This TCR was recovered from a human donor. The chain employs TRBV6-1 and TRBJ2-7, with unresolved D. This chain's CDR3 is CASSGGEAYEQYF. The CDR3 DNA follows: TGTGCCAGCAGTGGTGGAGAGGCCTACGAGCAGTACTTC.